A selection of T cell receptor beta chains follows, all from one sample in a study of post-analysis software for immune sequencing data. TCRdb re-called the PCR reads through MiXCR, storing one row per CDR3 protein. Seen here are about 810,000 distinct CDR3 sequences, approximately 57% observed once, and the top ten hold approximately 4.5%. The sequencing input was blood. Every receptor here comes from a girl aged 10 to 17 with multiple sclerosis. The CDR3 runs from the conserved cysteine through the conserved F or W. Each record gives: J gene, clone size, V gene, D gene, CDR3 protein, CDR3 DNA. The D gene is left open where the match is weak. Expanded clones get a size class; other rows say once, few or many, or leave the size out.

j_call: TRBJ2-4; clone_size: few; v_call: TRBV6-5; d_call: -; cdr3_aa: CASSYSEGLGAKNIQYF; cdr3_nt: TGTGCCAGCAGTTACTCAGAGGGTCTAGGGGCCAAAAACATTCAGTACTTC
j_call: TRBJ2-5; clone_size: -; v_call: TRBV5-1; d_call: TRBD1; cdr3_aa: CASSLGLGTGKETQYF; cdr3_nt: TGCGCCAGCAGCTTGGGGTTAGGGACAGGAAAAGAGACCCAGTACTTC
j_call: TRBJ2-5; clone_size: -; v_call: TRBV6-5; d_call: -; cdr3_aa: CASSYLNGLETQYF; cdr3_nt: TGTGCCAGCAGTTACCTAAATGGGTTGGAGACCCAGTACTTC
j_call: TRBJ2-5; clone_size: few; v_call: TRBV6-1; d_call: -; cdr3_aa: CASRQIQETQYF; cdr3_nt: TGTGCCAGCAGACAGATACAAGAGACCCAGTACTTC
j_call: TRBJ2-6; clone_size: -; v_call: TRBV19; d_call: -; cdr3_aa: CASSIKWAGLSSGANVLTF; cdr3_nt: TGTGCCAGTAGTATCAAGTGGGCAGGTCTATCCTCTGGGGCCAACGTCCTGACTTTC
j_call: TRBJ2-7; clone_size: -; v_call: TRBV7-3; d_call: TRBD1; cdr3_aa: CASSLKTGGCVFYEQYF; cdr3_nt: TGTGCCAGCAGCTTAAAGACAGGGGGGTGTGTCTTCTACGAGCAGTACTTC
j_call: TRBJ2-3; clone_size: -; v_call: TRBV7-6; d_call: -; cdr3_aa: CASSQLGLAVTDTQYF; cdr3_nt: TGTGCCAGCAGCCAATTGGGGCTAGCAGTCACAGATACGCAGTATTTT
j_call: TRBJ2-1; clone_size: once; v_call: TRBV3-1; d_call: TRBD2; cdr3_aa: CASSQEGLAVIYNEQFF; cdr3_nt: TGTGCCAGCAGCCAAGAGGGCCTAGCGGTTATCTACAATGAGCAGTTCTTC
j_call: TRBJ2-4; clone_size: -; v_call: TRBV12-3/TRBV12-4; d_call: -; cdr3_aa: CASSFGGPGRNIQYF; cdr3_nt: TGTGCCAGCAGTTTCGGGGGACCAGGGAGGAACATTCAGTACTTC
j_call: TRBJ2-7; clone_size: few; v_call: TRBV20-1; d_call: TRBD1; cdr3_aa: CSARRGRDHEQYF; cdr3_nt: TGCAGTGCTAGAAGGGGGCGCGACCACGAGCAGTACTTC
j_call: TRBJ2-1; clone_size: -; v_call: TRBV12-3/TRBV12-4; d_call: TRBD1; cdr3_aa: CASSQPGQGSEGAYNEQFF; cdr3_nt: TGTGCCAGCAGCCAACCGGGACAGGGGTCTGAAGGGGCCTACAATGAGCAGTTCTTC
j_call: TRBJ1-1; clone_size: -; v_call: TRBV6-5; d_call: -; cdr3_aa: CASSLLRDSPCTEAFF; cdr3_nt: TGTGCCAGCAGCCTTCTCAGGGACTCCCCTTGCACTGAAGCTTTCTTT
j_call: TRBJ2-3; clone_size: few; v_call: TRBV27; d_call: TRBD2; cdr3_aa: CASSLILREGSSTDTQYF; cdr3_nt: TGTGCCAGCAGTTTAATCCTCAGGGAGGGATCCAGCACAGATACGCAGTATTTT
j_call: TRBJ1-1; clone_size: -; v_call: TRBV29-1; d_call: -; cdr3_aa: CSLGSGAMVNTEAFF; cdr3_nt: TGCAGCCTGGGGTCAGGGGCGATGGTGAACACTGAAGCTTTCTTT
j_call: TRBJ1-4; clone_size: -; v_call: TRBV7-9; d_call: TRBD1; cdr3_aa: CASSITGGLDEKLFF; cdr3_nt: TGTGCCAGCAGCATAACAGGGGGCTTGGATGAAAAACTGTTTTTT
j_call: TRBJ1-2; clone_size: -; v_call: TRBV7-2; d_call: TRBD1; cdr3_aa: CASSLGTGWDPYGYTF; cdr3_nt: TGTGCCAGCAGCTTAGGGACAGGGTGGGATCCTTATGGCTACACCTTC
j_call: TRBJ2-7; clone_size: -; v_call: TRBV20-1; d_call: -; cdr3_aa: CSAPIGPYEQYF; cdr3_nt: TGCAGTGCGCCGATAGGGCCCTACGAGCAGTACTTC
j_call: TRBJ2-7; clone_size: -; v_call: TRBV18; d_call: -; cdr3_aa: CASSPRPGQGLDSEQYF; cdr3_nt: TGTGCCAGCTCACCGCGTCCAGGACAAGGATTGGACAGCGAGCAGTACTTC
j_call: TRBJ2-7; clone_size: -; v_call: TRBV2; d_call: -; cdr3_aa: CASTGGIVYEQYF; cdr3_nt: TGTGCCAGCACGGGCGGGATCGTCTACGAGCAGTACTTC
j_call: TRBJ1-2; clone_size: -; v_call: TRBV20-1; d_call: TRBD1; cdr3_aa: CSALGTAQYYGYTF; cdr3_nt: TGCAGTGCCCTTGGGACAGCGCAGTACTATGGCTACACCTTC
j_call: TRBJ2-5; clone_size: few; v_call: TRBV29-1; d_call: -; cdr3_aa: CSADRDTTARETQYF; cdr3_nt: TGCAGCGCCGACCGGGACACAACCGCCCGAGAGACCCAGTACTTC
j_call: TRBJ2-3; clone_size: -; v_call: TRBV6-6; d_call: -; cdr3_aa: CASSVRDLQYF; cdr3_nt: TGTGCCAGCAGTGTCCGGGACCTCCAGTATTTT
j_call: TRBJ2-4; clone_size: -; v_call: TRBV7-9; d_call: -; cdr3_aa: CASSSQTAKWKNIQYF; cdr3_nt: TGTGCCAGCAGCTCCCAGACAGCGAAGTGGAAAAACATTCAGTACTTC
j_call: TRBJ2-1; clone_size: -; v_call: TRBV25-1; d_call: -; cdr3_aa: CASSEIGGQANEQFF; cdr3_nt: TGTGCCAGCAGTGAAATCGGGGGGCAAGCCAATGAGCAGTTCTTC
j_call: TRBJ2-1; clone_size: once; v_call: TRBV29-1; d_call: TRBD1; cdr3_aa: CSVGPILGGDEQFF; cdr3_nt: TGCAGCGTTGGACCAATCCTAGGGGGCGATGAGCAGTTCTTC
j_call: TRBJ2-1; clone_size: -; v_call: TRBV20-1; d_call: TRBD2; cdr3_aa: CSALRGAEGYEQFF; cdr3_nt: TGCAGTGCTCTGCGGGGGGCTGAAGGCTATGAGCAGTTCTTC
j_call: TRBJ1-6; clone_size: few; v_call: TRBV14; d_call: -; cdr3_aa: CASRINSYNSPLHF; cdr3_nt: TGTGCCAGCCGCATTAACTCCTATAATTCACCCCTCCACTTT
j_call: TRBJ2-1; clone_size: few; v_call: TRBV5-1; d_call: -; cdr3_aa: CASRNRDGPYNEQFF; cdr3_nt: TGCGCCAGCAGGAACCGGGACGGACCTTACAATGAGCAGTTCTTC
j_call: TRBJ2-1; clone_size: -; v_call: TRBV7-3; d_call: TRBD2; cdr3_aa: CASSLTAGTSGIGSYNEQFF; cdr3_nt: TGTGCCAGCAGCTTAACAGCCGGGACTAGCGGGATTGGCTCCTACAATGAGCAGTTCTTC
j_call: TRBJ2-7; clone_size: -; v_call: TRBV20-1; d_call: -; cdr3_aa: CSARELGPGAAYEQYF; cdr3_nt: TGCAGTGCTAGAGAACTCGGGCCGGGAGCCGCCTACGAGCAGTACTTC
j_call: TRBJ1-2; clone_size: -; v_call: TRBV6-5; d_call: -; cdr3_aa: CASSYLSRGANYGYTF; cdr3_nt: TGTGCCAGCAGTTATTTGTCGCGGGGAGCCAACTATGGCTACACCTTC
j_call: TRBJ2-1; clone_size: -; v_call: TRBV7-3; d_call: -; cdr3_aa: CASSAEFSSCNEQFF; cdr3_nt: TGTGCCAGCAGCGCAGAGTTTAGCTCCTGCAATGAGCAGTTCTTC
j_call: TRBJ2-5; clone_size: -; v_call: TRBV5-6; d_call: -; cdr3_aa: CASSRDPAETQYF; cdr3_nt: TGTGCCAGCAGCCGGGACCCAGCAGAGACCCAGTACTTC
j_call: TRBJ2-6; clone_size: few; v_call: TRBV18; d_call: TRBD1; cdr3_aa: CASSPAPTGTSGSGANVLTF; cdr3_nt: TGTGCCAGCTCACCTGCGCCGACAGGGACCTCAGGCTCTGGGGCCAACGTCCTGACTTTC
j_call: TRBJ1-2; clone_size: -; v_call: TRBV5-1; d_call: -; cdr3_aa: CASSGKGSGNGYTF; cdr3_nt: TGCGCCAGCAGCGGGAAGGGTTCGGGGAATGGCTACACCTTC
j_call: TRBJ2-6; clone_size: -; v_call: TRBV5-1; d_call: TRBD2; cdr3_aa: CASREGGSPGANVLTF; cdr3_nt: TGCGCCAGCAGAGAGGGAGGGTCCCCTGGGGCCAACGTCCTGACTTTC
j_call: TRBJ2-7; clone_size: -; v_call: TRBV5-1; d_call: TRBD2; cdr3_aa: CASSPRGGSGSLEQYF; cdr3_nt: TGCGCCAGCAGCCCCCGCGGGGGTAGCGGGAGTCTCGAGCAGTACTTC
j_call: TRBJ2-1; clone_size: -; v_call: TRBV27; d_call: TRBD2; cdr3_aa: CASSPIGTSGRSDEQFF; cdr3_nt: TGTGCCAGCAGTCCGATAGGGACTAGCGGGAGGTCGGATGAGCAGTTCTTC
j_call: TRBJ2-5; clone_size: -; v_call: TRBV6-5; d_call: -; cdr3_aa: CASSYYQGQETQYF; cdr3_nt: TGTGCCAGCAGTTACTATCAGGGACAAGAGACCCAGTACTTC
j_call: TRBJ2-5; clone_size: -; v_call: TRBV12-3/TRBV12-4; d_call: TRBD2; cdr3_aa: CASSSGTRRETQYF; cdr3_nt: TGTGCCAGCAGTTCAGGGACTAGGAGAGAGACCCAGTACTTC
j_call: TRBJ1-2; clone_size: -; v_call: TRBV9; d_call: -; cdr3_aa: CASSVSGPANYGYTF; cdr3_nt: TGTGCCAGCAGCGTTTCGGGACCAGCTAACTATGGCTACACCTTC